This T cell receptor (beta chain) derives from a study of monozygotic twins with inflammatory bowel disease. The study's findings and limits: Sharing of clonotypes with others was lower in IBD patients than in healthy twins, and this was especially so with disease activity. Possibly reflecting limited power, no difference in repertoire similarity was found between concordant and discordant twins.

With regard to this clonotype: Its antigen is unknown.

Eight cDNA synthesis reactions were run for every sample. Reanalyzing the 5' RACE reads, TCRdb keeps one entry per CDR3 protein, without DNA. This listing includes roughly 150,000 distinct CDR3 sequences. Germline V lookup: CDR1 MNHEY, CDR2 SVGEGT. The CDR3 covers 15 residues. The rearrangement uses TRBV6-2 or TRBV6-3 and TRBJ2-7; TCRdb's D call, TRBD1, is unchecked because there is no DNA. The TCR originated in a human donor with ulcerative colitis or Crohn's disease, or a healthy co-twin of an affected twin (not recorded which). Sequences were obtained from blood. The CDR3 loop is CASSYSYRENYEQYF.